This T cell receptor (beta chain) was obtained from a study of blood T cell repertoires in COVID-19. Study overall: Material from acute and convalescent COVID-19 was sourced from the United States, Italy and Spain. The analysed material was cDNA or gDNA that came from T cells, B-cell-depleted T cells, or PBMCs.

Trimming cost V 3 bases and J 4 bases; bases outside gene matches: 3. The CDR3 extends over 15 amino acids. In germline, CDR1 is LNHDA, CDR2 SQIVND (reference sequence). As processed by the authors: From reference gene primer amplification, estimates of nucleated cell counts were derived. The table came from immunoSEQ multiplex PCR; TCRdb's copy has only in-frame clones and leaves some out. The DNA was the basis for D and trimming; V, J and clone size are from that table. Found here are tens of thousands of clones, under 95% of them singletons; the top ten hold 8% to 9%. The sequence was collected from a man between 65 and 85 years old with active or convalescent COVID-19. J is TRBJ1-5 and V is TRBV19; 10 nucleotides match TRBD1. The sample was peripheral blood. This chain's CDR3 is CASSIRGQGNQPQHF. Here the CDR3 DNA reads TGTGCCAGTAGTATTAGGGGACAGGGGAATCAGCCCCAGCATTTT.